Following are 11 T cell receptor beta chains from one sample sequenced in a study of blood T cell repertoires in COVID-19. Clones were read by immunoSEQ multiplex PCR, and TCRdb kept only the in-frame ones, dropping some. The sample includes roughly 88,000 clones, less than 75% of them seen just once. Sample: peripheral blood. The receptor set was obtained from a woman aged 55 to 70 in a cohort sampled during active or convalescent COVID-19.

J is TRBJ1-1 and V is TRBV7-6; 8 nucleotides align to TRBD1. CDR1 is SGHVS and CDR2 is FNYEAQ in the germline V gene. V lost 4 bases to trimming and J lost 8 bases; unmatched junction nucleotides: 12. This CDR3 region has 15 residues. CDR3 region: CASSSQTGAVGEAFF. CDR3 DNA: TGTGCCAGCAGCTCTCAGACAGGGGCCGTGGGGGAAGCTTTCTTT. The variable domain in full, completed from reference TRBV7-6 and TRBJ1-1, reads GAGVSQSPRYKVTKRGQDVALRCDPISGHVSLYWYRQALGQGPEFLTYFNYEAQQDKSGLPNDRFSAERPEGSISTLTIQRTEQRDSAMYRCASSSQTGAVGEAFFGQGTRLTVV.

The chain links TRBV6-1 to TRBJ2-7; 10 nucleotides align to TRBD1. Germline CDR1 reads MNHNS; CDR2 reads SASEGT. The trim removed 3 bases at V and 5 bases at J, leaving 4 bases unmatched. The CDR3 runs 14 residues. The CDR3 protein is CASSDPGTGDEQYF. CDR3 in DNA: TGTGCCAGCAGTGACCCCGGGACAGGGGACGAGCAGTACTTC.

This chain links TRBV7-9 with TRBJ1-1, with TRBD1 matching over 9 bases. Germline V lookup: CDR1 SEHNR, CDR2 FQNEAQ (reference sequence). The CDR3 sequence is 15 residues long. V lost 5 bases and J lost 4; bases outside the gene matches: 8. CDR3 sequence (DNA): TGTGCCAGCAGCCCTGGACAGGGGATCGGCACTGAAGCTTTCTTT. Translation gives CASSPGQGIGTEAFF.

V is TRBV2 and J is TRBJ1-6, with 7 bases that match TRBD1. The CDR3 runs to 14 residues. After removal of 7 bases from V and 5 bases from J, the junction contained 5 bases not matched to a gene. Germline CDR1 reads SNHLY; CDR2 reads FYNNEI. Here the CDR3 reads CASTGQRNNSPLHF. Written as DNA, the CDR3 is TGTGCCAGCACGGGACAGCGAAATAATTCACCCCTCCACTTT.

J is TRBJ1-3 and V is TRBV13; no reliable D call. CDR1 is PRHDT and CDR2 is FYEKMQ in the germline V gene (reference sequence). The CDR3 is made up of 18 amino acids. V was shortened by 1 base and J by 0 bases, with 16 bases between the two germline ends. The CDR3 sequence is CASSLALEGLFSGNTIYF. The CDR3 nucleotides read TGTGCCAGCAGCTTAGCGTTGGAGGGCCTCTTCTCTGGAAACACCATATATTTT.

This chain links TRBV7-6 with TRBJ2-1; D not certain. With 3 bases removed from V and 7 bases from J, the gap between germline ends came to 22 bases. The CDR3 is made up of 17 amino acids. Germline V lookup: CDR1 SGHVS, CDR2 FNYEAQ. CDR3 region: CASSFSPPSSLGNEQFF. The CDR3 DNA reads TGTGCCAGCAGCTTCAGCCCGCCGTCCTCCCTCGGGAATGAGCAGTTCTTC.

A single count supports this clone. V is TRBV3-1 (or the pseudogene TRBV3-2) and J is TRBJ2-5; 10 bases are a match to TRBD1. Trimming removed 6 bases from V and 4 bases from J; junction bases left unmatched: 14. CDR1 and CDR2 from the germline V gene are LGHDT and YNNKEL (reference sequence). There are 17 residues in the CDR3. The DNA for the CDR3 is TGTGCCAGCAGGGGTGAAGAGTGGACAGGGGGGGGAGAGACCCAGTACTTC. Translation: CASRGEEWTGGGETQYF.

J is TRBJ2-7 and V is TRBV4-1, with TRBD1 matching 9 bases. The CDR3 is 14 residues long. Germline V CDR1 and CDR2: MGHRA, YSYEKL. The J segment lost 8 bases and the V segment lost 0 bases, leaving 5 bases of the junction unmatched. The CDR3 nucleotides read TGCGCCAGCAGCCAAGAAGGACAGGGGAGGCAGCAGTACTTC. Translation: CASSQEGQGRQQYF.

The V and J genes are TRBV12-3 or TRBV12-4 and TRBJ1-4; D perhaps matches TRBD1 (6 bases). This CDR3 contains 12 residues. Trimming stripped 9 bases from V and 6 bases from J, with 11 bases between. Here the CDR3 DNA reads TGTGCCAGTCAGGGGAGGGATGAAAAACTGTTTTTT. This sequence encodes CASQGRDEKLFF.

The J gene is TRBJ1-4, the V gene TRBV27, with TRBD1 identical over 10 bases. The junction had 3 bases not matched to a gene; V was cut back by 4 bases and J by 7 bases. CDR1 is MNHEY and CDR2 is SMNVEV in the germline V gene (reference sequence). The CDR3 loop spans 14 amino acids. CDR3 loop: CASSYRDRGEKLFF. The CDR3 DNA reads TGTGCCAGCAGTTACCGGGACAGGGGTGAAAAACTGTTTTTT.

This chain uses TRBV19 with TRBJ1-1; 7 nucleotides match TRBD1. The junction had 8 bases not matched to a gene; V was cut back by 6 bases and J by 7 bases. This CDR3 spans 13 amino acids. The germline V gene has CDR1 LNHDA and CDR2 SQIVND (reference sequence). CDR3 sequence: CASSRQGVLEAFF. Written as DNA, the CDR3 is TGTGCCAGTAGCCGTCAGGGGGTTCTTGAAGCTTTCTTT.